Reported below is one T cell receptor beta chain. This entry comes from a study of shared clonotypes between healthy human individuals. Whole-study context: Per donor, three plates held CD4 naive cells, three held CD4 memory, two held CD8 naive and one held CD8 memory.

Germline CDR1 reads MDHEN; CDR2 reads SYDVKM. The CDR3 is 19 amino acids. V was shortened by 3 bases and J by 3 bases, with 24 bases between the two germline ends. Naive CD8 isolation took CD45RO-negative cells positively selected for CCR7 and excluded terminally differentiated effector memory CD45RA+ cells. On sorted subsets, replicate PCRs used about 200 ng DNA, or tens of thousands of T cell genomes. Libraries were prepared by immunoSEQ multiplex PCR; TCRdb keeps only in-frame clonotypes and omits some of them. The data show some 740,000 clones, more than 85% seen once. The sequence came from a man aged 25 to 40 in good health. This chain connects TRBV28 to TRBJ1-5; tentatively, D is TRBD1 (5 bases). What was sequenced was naive CD8+ T cells sorted from blood. Here the CDR3 DNA reads TGTGCCAGCAGTTTCCCCACTCAGGGACTACCTAGCTCCAATCAGCCCCAGCATTTT. It is translated as CASSFPTQGLPSSNQPQHF.